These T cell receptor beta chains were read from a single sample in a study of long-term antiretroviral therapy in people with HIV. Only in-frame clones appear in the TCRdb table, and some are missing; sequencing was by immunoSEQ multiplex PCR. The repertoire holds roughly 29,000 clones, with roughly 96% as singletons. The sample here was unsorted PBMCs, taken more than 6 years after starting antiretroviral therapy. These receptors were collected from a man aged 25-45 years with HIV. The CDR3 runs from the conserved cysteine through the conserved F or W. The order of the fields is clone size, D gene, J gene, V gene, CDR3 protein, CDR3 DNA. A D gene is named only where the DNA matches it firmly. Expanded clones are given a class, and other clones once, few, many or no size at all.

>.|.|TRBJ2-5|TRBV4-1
CASSQEPWSQETQYF
TGCGCCAGCAGCCAAGAGCCCTGGAGCCAAGAGACCCAGTACTTC
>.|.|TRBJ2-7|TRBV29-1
CSVAEQYF
TGCAGCGTTGCCGAGCAGTACTTC
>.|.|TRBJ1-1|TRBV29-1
CSGGENTEAFF
TGCAGCGGAGGGGAGAACACTGAAGCTTTCTTT
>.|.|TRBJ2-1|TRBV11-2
CASRMWRGPYNEQFF
TGTGCCAGCAGGATGTGGCGGGGACCCTACAATGAGCAGTTCTTC
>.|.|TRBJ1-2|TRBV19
CASSISVTYGYTF
TGTGCCAGTAGTATTTCCGTTACTTATGGCTACACCTTC
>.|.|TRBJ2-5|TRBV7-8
CASSPFGGPRETQYF
TGTGCCAGCAGCCCATTCGGGGGGCCTCGGGAGACCCAGTACTTC
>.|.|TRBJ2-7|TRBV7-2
CASSFPGFEQYF
TGTGCCAGCAGCTTTCCAGGGTTCGAGCAGTACTTC
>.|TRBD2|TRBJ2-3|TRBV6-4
CASSEGSGGNTDTQYF
TGTGCCAGCAGTGAGGGTAGCGGGGGTAACACAGATACGCAGTATTTT
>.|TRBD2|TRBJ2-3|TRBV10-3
CAISELPRGGGTDTQYF
TGTGCCATCAGTGAGTTACCCCGGGGGGGCGGCACAGATACGCAGTATTTT
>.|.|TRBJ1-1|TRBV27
CASSQGPNTEAFF
TGTGCCAGCAGTCAGGGACCGAACACTGAAGCTTTCTTT
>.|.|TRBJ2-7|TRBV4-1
CASSQDRGYEQYF
TGCGCCAGCAGCCAAGATCGAGGCTACGAGCAGTACTTC
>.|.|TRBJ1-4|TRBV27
CASRDSGRRNEKLFF
TGTGCCAGCAGGGACTCCGGGCGTAGGAATGAAAAACTGTTTTTT
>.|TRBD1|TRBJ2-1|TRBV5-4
CASSTDNRGRRYNEQFF
TGTGCCAGCAGCACGGACAACAGGGGGCGCCGGTACAATGAGCAGTTCTTC
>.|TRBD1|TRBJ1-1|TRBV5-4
CASSLRTGNTEAFF
TGTGCCAGCAGCCTGAGGACAGGAAACACTGAAGCTTTCTTT
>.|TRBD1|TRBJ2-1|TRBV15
CATSRDRGRTNEQFF
TGTGCCACCAGCAGGGACAGGGGGCGTACGAATGAGCAGTTCTTC
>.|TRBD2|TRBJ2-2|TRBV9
CASNHLGGLAGNTGELFF
TGTGCCAGCAACCACCTGGGGGGCCTAGCGGGAAACACCGGGGAGCTGTTTTTT
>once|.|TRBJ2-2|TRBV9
CASSVESSANTGELFF
TGTGCCAGCAGCGTAGAGAGCTCGGCGAACACCGGGGAGCTGTTTTTT
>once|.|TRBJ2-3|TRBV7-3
CASSPDRWADTQYF
TGTGCCAGCAGCCCTGACAGGTGGGCAGATACGCAGTATTTT
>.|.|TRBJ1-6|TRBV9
CASSLGNSPLHF
TGTGCCAGCAGCTTAGGTAATTCACCCCTCCACTTT
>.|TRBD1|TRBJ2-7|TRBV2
CASSERRTGMNEQYF
TGTGCCAGCAGTGAAAGGCGGACAGGGATGAACGAGCAGTACTTC
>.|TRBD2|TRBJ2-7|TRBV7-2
CASSLGTSASSYEQYF
TGTGCCAGCAGCTTAGGGACTAGCGCCAGCTCCTACGAGCAGTACTTC
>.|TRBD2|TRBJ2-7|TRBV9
CASSSGTSGSSYEQYF
TGTGCCAGCAGCTCCGGGACTAGCGGGAGCTCCTACGAGCAGTACTTC
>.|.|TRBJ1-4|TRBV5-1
CASSLGRGGEKLFF
TGCGCCAGCAGCTTGGGCCGGGGTGGTGAAAAACTGTTTTTT
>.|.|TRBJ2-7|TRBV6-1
CASSPVEVSYEQYF
TGTGCCAGCAGCCCCGTTGAGGTCTCCTACGAGCAGTACTTC
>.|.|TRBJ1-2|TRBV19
CASSIGPQGTF
TGTGCCAGTAGTATCGGGCCCCAGGGCACCTTC
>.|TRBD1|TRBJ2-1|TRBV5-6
CASSLLLAGGSNEQFF
TGTGCCAGCAGCTTGCTTCTGGCAGGGGGTAGCAATGAGCAGTTCTTC
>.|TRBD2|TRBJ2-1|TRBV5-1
CASIAGPNEQFF
TGCGCCAGCATAGCGGGGCCCAATGAGCAGTTCTTC
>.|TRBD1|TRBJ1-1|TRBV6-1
CASSAAQGAHTEAFF
TGTGCCAGCAGTGCAGCGCAGGGGGCACACACTGAAGCTTTCTTT
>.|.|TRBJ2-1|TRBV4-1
CASSQEDTSHNEQFF
TGCGCCAGCAGCCAAGAGGACACCTCCCACAATGAGCAGTTCTTC